The 10 T cell receptor beta chains reported below all come from one sample, sequenced in a study of control samples from healthy donors and cancer patients. TCRdb's table, derived via immunoSEQ multiplex PCR, lists solely in-frame clones and lacks some. The sample has about 140,000 clones; 94% are singletons. The specimen was blood. The receptors here all came from a man aged 35-49 years in good health.

The chain employs TRBV5-4 and TRBJ2-3, with 8 bases that match TRBD2. V was clipped by 2 bases and J by 0 bases; unmatched bases: 2. This CDR3 is built from 15 residues. Per germline, CDR1 SGHNT and CDR2 YYREEE (reference sequence). The CDR3 here is CASSFTSGSTDTQYF. The CDR3 nucleotides read TGTGCCAGCAGCTTCACTAGCGGAAGCACAGATACGCAGTATTTT.

The chain joins TRBV5-1 to TRBJ1-6; tentatively, D is TRBD1 (5 bases). CDR3 length equals 14 residues. V lost 5 bases and J lost 5, with 11 bases in between. Looked up from germline, CDR1 is SGHRS and CDR2 is YFSETQ. CDR3: CASREQGDNSPLHF. The CDR3 nucleotides read TGCGCCAGCAGGGAGCAGGGAGATAATTCACCCCTCCACTTT.

This chain links TRBV5-4 with TRBJ2-1, with D tentatively TRBD1 or TRBD2 (6 bases each). V was trimmed by 4 bases and J by 0 bases, leaving 14 bases between them. The germline V gene encodes CDR1 SGHNT and CDR2 YYREEE (reference sequence). This CDR3 spans 16 amino acids. The CDR3 loop is CASSMGGTTSYNEQFF. The CDR3 region has the DNA TGTGCCAGCAGCATGGGCGGGACAACCTCCTACAATGAGCAGTTCTTC.

This chain connects TRBV2 to TRBJ1-1; 7 nucleotides agree with TRBD1. After removal of 5 bases from V and 1 base from J, the junction contained 4 bases not matched to a gene. This CDR3 comprises 14 residues. Germline V gene sequence: CDR1 SNHLY, CDR2 FYNNEI. The CDR3 coding sequence is TGTGCCAGCAGTCAGGGGGGGGCGAACACTGAAGCTTTCTTT. This translates into CASSQGGANTEAFF.

This chain joins TRBV6-1 and TRBJ1-4; 9 bases align to TRBD1. Trimming at V came to 0 bases and at J to 0 bases, leaving 8 bases not matched to a gene. Germline V gene lookup returns CDR1 MNHNS and CDR2 SASEGT. The CDR3 runs to 19 residues. CDR3 sequence (DNA): TGTGCCAGCAGTGAAGCTTACAGGGGGCGTATTGCAACTAATGAAAAACTGTTTTTT. It translates to CASSEAYRGRIATNEKLFF.

This chain joins TRBV6-4 and TRBJ2-3; D possibly matches TRBD1 or TRBD2 (5 bases each). There are 19 residues in the CDR3. The germline V gene has CDR1 MRHNA and CDR2 SNTAGT. V lost 0 bases and J 0 bases, leaving 19 bases between the germline ends. In nucleotides, the CDR3 is TGTGCCAGCAGTGACTCCCCCACCTCTGACGGGGCTAGCACAGATACGCAGTATTTT. Translation: CASSDSPTSDGASTDTQYF.

The genes are TRBV28 and TRBJ1-2; 8 bases are a match to TRBD1. Germline-derived CDR1 and CDR2 are MDHEN and SYDVKM. There are 15 residues in the CDR3. The J segment lost 4 bases and the V segment lost 5 bases, leaving 9 bases of the junction unmatched. CDR3 nucleotide sequence: TGTGCCAGCAGTCCTAACGGACAGGGTTCCTATGGCTACACCTTC. The encoded protein is CASSPNGQGSYGYTF.

The chain is built from TRBV7-2 and TRBJ2-7; no clear D. CDR3 length equals 16 residues. Germline V gene lookup returns CDR1 SGHTA and CDR2 FQGNSA. V was shortened by 0 bases and J by 7 bases, with 19 bases between the two germline ends. The CDR3 region is CASSLAVPAAGREQYF. In DNA form, the CDR3 reads TGTGCCAGCAGCTTAGCAGTACCGGCGGCCGGACGGGAGCAGTACTTC.

The genes are TRBV28 and TRBJ1-5, with D perhaps matching TRBD1 (6 bases). With 2 bases removed from V and 1 base from J, the gap between germline ends came to 12 bases. The CDR3 is made up of 16 amino acids. CDR1 and CDR2 (germline): MDHEN, SYDVKM. CDR3 sequence: CASSLGGQGSNQPQHF. The CDR3 nucleotides read TGTGCCAGCAGTTTAGGAGGCCAGGGGAGCAATCAGCCCCAGCATTTT.

The rearrangement joins TRBV9 to TRBJ2-7; 9 bases line up with TRBD1. This CDR3 contains 14 residues. The germline CDR1 and CDR2 sequences are SGDLS and YYNGEE. The junction had 6 bases not matched to a gene; V was cut back by 2 bases and J by 6 bases. The chain's CDR3 is CASSVKTGGLEQYF. The CDR3 DNA reads TGTGCCAGCAGCGTCAAGACAGGGGGTCTCGAGCAGTACTTC.